These 16 T cell receptor beta chains were all obtained from the same sample, sequenced in a study of T cells in Graves' hyperthyroidism and ophthalmopathy. RNA transcripts gave rise to amplified TCR beta CDR3 regions. The TCR CDR3 first-round RT-PCR relied on the HTBI primer set. TCRdb re-called the multiplex PCR reads through MiXCR, storing one row per CDR3 protein. The table lists about 320,000 distinct CDR3 sequences, approximately 16% of them singletons, with approximately 31% in the top ten. Input material: blood. These receptors all stem from a man between 25 and 39 years old with Graves' hyperthyroidism.

CDR3 in amino acids: CASSLVEGREGLHEQFF. The CDR3 nucleotides are TGCGCCAGCAGCTTGGTGGAGGGGCGGGAGGGCCTTCATGAGCAGTTCTTC. The genes are TRBV5-1 and TRBJ2-1; 9 nucleotides agree with TRBD2. Germline trimming cut 0 bases from V and 8 bases from J; bases unmatched to any gene: 12. CDR3 length: 17 residues. Looked up from germline, CDR1 is SGHRS and CDR2 is YFSETQ.

In its sample, this clonotype was seen many times. The rearrangement links TRBV11-2 to TRBJ1-1, with D possibly TRBD1 on 6 matching bases. CDR1 SGHAT and CDR2 FQNNGV come from the germline V gene. This CDR3 is built from 16 residues. V was pared by 1 base and J by 3 bases, with 15 bases between. CDR3: CASSLGGGRRYTEAFF. CDR3 sequence (DNA): TGTGCCAGCAGCTTAGGTGGGGGGCGGAGGTACACTGAAGCTTTCTTT.

This clonotype was seen only a few times. The chain links TRBV5-5 to TRBJ1-1; 7 bases map to TRBD1. This CDR3 comprises 16 residues. Per germline, CDR1 SGHKS and CDR2 YYEKEE (reference sequence). Germline trimming cut 4 bases from V and 6 bases from J; bases unmatched to any gene: 15. The chain's CDR3 is CASSPGGGEVSPEAFF. CDR3 in DNA: TGTGCCAGCAGCCCTGGAGGGGGCGAGGTCAGTCCTGAAGCTTTCTTT. Variable domain in full (rest from reference TRBV5-5 and TRBJ1-1): DAGVTQSPTHLIKTRGQQVTLRCSPISGHKSVSWYQQVLGQGPQFIFQYYEKEERGRGNFPDRFSARQFPNYSSELNVNALLLGDSALYLCASSPGGGEVSPEAFFGQGTRLTVV.

This clonotype was seen at least ten times. The chain recombines TRBV4-1 with TRBJ2-7, with D uncertain. This CDR3 contains 16 residues. V was clipped by 2 bases and J by 0 bases, with 14 bases between them. In germline, CDR1 is MGHRA, CDR2 YSYEKL. The CDR3 sequence: CASSQFSSRASYEQYF. The CDR3 DNA sequence: TGCGCCAGCAGCCAATTTTCGAGTCGGGCCTCCTACGAGCAGTACTTC.

The sample holds many counts of this clonotype. The rearrangement joins TRBV24-1 to TRBJ2-2; maybe TRBD1 (6 bases). Germline-derived CDR1 and CDR2 are KGHDR and SFDVKD. The length of the CDR3 is 16 residues. Trimming shortened V by 5 bases and J by 5 bases, and 17 bases separated the two germline ends. CDR3 nucleotide sequence: TGTGCCACCAGTGGTGGCAGGGGTTTGGCTACCGGGGAGCTGTTTTTT. Encoded protein: CATSGGRGLATGELFF.

This clonotype showed up many times. V gene TRBV6-1 combines with J gene TRBJ2-7; 8 bases are a match to TRBD1. The CDR3 extends over 18 amino acids. Losses at the gene ends were 3 bases for V and 5 bases for J; bases not matched to a gene: 18. Germline CDR1 and CDR2: MNHNS and SASEGT. The CDR3 here is CASSDLVWWQQGGNEQYF. CDR3 DNA: TGTGCCAGCAGTGATCTCGTTTGGTGGCAACAGGGGGGAAACGAGCAGTACTTC.

This clonotype was observed at least ten times. The chain carries TRBV3-1 and TRBJ1-6; D is unclear. The germline CDR1 and CDR2 sequences are LGHDT and YNNKEL (reference sequence). V was trimmed by 1 base and J by 8 bases, leaving 3 bases between them. The CDR3 is 12 residues long. The CDR3 coding sequence is TGTGCCAGCAGCCAAGGTGATTCACCCCTCCACTTT. It specifies CASSQGDSPLHF.

The sample holds many counts of this clonotype. The genes are TRBV3-1 and TRBJ2-7, with 10 bases identical to TRBD2. The CDR3 consists of 15 residues. Germline-derived CDR1 and CDR2 are LGHDT and YNNKEL (reference sequence). The trim removed 1 base at V and 7 bases at J, leaving 7 bases unmatched. For the CDR3, the DNA is TGTGCCAGCAGCCAAGGGCTAGCGGGAGCGGAGGAGCAGTACTTC. Translated: CASSQGLAGAEEQYF.

The V gene is TRBV6-4, the J gene TRBJ1-6, with TRBD1 identical over 8 bases. Trimming took 1 base from V and 7 from J; bases not matched to a gene: 3. This CDR3 comprises 15 residues. The germline V gene encodes CDR1 MRHNA and CDR2 SNTAGT. The CDR3 bases are TGTGCCAGCAGTGACTACAGGGGGTTGAATTCACCCCTCCACTTT. Translating it yields CASSDYRGLNSPLHF.

Many counts were recorded for this clonotype. In DNA form, the CDR3 reads TGTGCCAGCAGCACCACAGGGTTCGAGCAGTACTTC. Translating gives CASSTTGFEQYF. The V gene is TRBV28, the J gene TRBJ2-7; D possibly corresponds to TRBD1 (6 bases). This CDR3 contains 12 residues. Trimming pared 6 bases from V and 6 bases from J, leaving 12 bases between. Germline V gene lookup returns CDR1 MDHEN and CDR2 SYDVKM.

The genes are TRBV12-3 or TRBV12-4 and TRBJ1-2, with D perhaps matching TRBD1 (6 bases). Trimming took off 4 bases at V and 6 bases at J, with 33 bases between the two ends. There are 20 residues in the CDR3. CDR3 sequence reads: CASSYEIGDTRGPDRHGYTF. Here the CDR3 DNA reads TGTGCCAGCAGTTATGAGATTGGGGATACCAGGGGCCCAGACCGACATGGCTACACCTTC.

This clonotype was recorded a few times. A much larger clone differs by one base, so this may be a read error. The chain joins TRBV28 to TRBJ1-2; no definite D call. CDR1 MDHEN and CDR2 SYDVKM come from the germline V gene. Trimming removed 6 bases from V and 7 bases from J, with 15 bases in between. The CDR3 runs to 13 residues. The CDR3 DNA is TGTGCCAGCAGCCCGACCGGGGATGTTGGCTACACCTTC. It translates to CASSPTGDVGYTF.

This rearrangement joins TRBV10-3 to TRBJ2-2, with D uncertain. The CDR3 is 13 amino acids. Trimming took 0 bases from V and 7 from J, leaving 6 bases between them. Germline V lookup: CDR1 ENHRY, CDR2 SYGVKD. The CDR3, as DNA: TGTGCCATCAGTGAGTCAACCGTCGGGGAGCTGTTTTTT. Residues: CAISESTVGELFF.

The rearrangement links TRBV6-2 or TRBV6-3 to TRBJ2-1; 7 bases match TRBD1. With V trimmed by 8 bases and J by 6 bases, 13 bases remained unmatched. The V gene's germline CDR1 is MNHEY and CDR2 SVGEGT. This CDR3 is 15 amino acids long. DNA of the CDR3: TGTGCCAGCGCAACTCCTAGGGGACAGATCAATGAGCAGTTCTTC. Translating it yields CASATPRGQINEQFF.

This clonotype occurred many times. V gene TRBV20-1 combines with J gene TRBJ2-7; D is ambiguous. The CDR3 is made up of 14 amino acids. V was pared by 3 bases and J by 0 bases, with 12 bases between. The V gene's germline CDR1 is DFQATT and CDR2 SNEGSKA (reference sequence). This chain's CDR3 is CSASGLSPSYEQYF. The CDR3, as DNA: TGCAGTGCTAGCGGGCTCTCCCCCTCCTACGAGCAGTACTTC.

V and J are TRBV24-1 and TRBJ2-2; D is unclear. V lost 6 bases and J 3 bases, leaving 13 bases between the germline ends. In germline, CDR1 is KGHDR, CDR2 SFDVKD. The CDR3 has 15 residues. The CDR3 region is CATSLAHTDTGELFF. CDR3 bases: TGTGCCACCAGTTTGGCCCATACTGACACCGGGGAGCTGTTTTTT.